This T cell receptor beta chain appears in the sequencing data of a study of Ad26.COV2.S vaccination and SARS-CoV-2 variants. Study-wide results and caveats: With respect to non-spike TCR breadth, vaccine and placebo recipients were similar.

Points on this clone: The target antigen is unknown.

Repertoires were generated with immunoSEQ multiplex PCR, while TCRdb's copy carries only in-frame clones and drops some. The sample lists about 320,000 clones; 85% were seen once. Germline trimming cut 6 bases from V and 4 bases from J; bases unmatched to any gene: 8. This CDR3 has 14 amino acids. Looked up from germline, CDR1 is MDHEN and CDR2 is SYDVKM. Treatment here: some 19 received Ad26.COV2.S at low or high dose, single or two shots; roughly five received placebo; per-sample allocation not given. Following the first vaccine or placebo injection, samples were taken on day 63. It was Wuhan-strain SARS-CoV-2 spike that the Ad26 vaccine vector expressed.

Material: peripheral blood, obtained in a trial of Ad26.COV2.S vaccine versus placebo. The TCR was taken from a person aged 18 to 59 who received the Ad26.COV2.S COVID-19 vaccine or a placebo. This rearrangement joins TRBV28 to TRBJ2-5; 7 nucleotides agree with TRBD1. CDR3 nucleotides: TGTGCCAGCAGCTTAACCGCAGGGGGAGAGACCCAGTACTTC. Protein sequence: CASSLTAGGETQYF.